A single sample gave rise to the 10 T cell receptor beta chains below, sequenced in a study of cytomegalovirus exposure and HLA in healthy donors. Researchers ran the PCR with 60 Vbeta and 13 Jbeta primers. TCRdb's copy holds only in-frame clones and misses some; the assay was immunoSEQ multiplex PCR. Altogether 100,000 to 150,000 clones are present, around 85% being singletons, with the ten largest covering roughly 4%. The sequenced material came from PBMCs. These receptors came from a man younger than 35 in good health and CMV-seropositive.

The chain uses TRBV5-4 and TRBJ2-4, with 10 bases matching TRBD1. CDR1 is SGHNT and CDR2 is YYREEE in the germline V gene (reference sequence). The CDR3 contains 14 residues. V dropped 4 bases and J dropped 13; count of bases not matched to a gene: 11. CDR3 residues: CASSKDRGLERQYF. The DNA for the CDR3 is TGTGCCAGCAGCAAAGACAGGGGGCTAGAAAGGCAGTACTTC. Full variable domain (outside the CDR3, taken from reference TRBV5-4 and TRBJ2-4): ETGVTQSPTHLIKTRGQQVTLRCSSQSGHNTVSWYQQALGQGPQFIFQYYREEENGRGNFPPRFSGLQFPNYSSELNVNALELDDSALYLCASSKDRGLERQYFGAGTRLSVL.

V and J are TRBV11-2 and TRBJ2-7; D is unresolved. The CDR3 runs 16 residues. Germline V gives CDR1 SGHAT, CDR2 FQNNGV. V was cut by 1 base and J by 0 bases, with 13 bases left in between. CDR3 amino acids: CASSLVYSPSSYEQYF. In nucleotides, the CDR3 is TGTGCCAGCAGCTTAGTGTACAGCCCGAGCTCCTACGAGCAGTACTTC.

This clone was detected only a few times. The chain couples TRBV5-6 to TRBJ2-7; the match to TRBD1 covers 8 bases. CDR3 length: 19 residues. The germline CDR1 and CDR2 sequences are SGHDT and YYEEEE. V lost 4 bases and J lost 3; bases outside the gene matches: 21. For the CDR3, the DNA is TGTGCCAGCAGCCCGACCGCAGGGGGCGCCTATTTTGGGGACTACGAGCAGTACTTC. The encoded protein is CASSPTAGGAYFGDYEQYF. Together with reference TRBV5-6 and TRBJ2-7, the CDR3 gives the full variable domain: DAGVTQSPTHLIKTRGQQVTLRCSPKSGHDTVSWYQQALGQGPQFIFQYYEEEERQRGNFPDRFSGHQFPNYSSELNVNALLLGDSALYLCASSPTAGGAYFGDYEQYFGPGTRLTVT.

The chain couples TRBV19 to TRBJ2-7; possibly TRBD1 for D (7 bases). There are 14 residues in the CDR3. V shed 9 bases and J shed 0 bases, with 15 bases lying between them. CDR1 LNHDA and CDR2 SQIVND come from the germline V gene (reference sequence). The CDR3 region is CASKDRTTSYEQYF. DNA for the CDR3: TGTGCCAGCAAGGACAGGACTACCTCCTACGAGCAGTACTTC.

The chain employs TRBV19 and TRBJ2-7, with 8 bases fitting TRBD2. The CDR3 spans 15 residues. The germline CDR1 and CDR2 sequences are LNHDA and SQIVND (reference sequence). The trim removed 2 bases at V and 5 bases at J, leaving 8 bases unmatched. DNA of the CDR3: TGTGCCAGTAGTATATACAGCGGGAGTAGGAACGAGCAGTACTTC. This gives the protein CASSIYSGSRNEQYF.

The chain combines TRBV7-9 with TRBJ2-5; D is undetermined. The V and J ends lost 1 base and 5 bases respectively, with 17 bases between them. Germline V gives CDR1 SEHNR, CDR2 FQNEAQ (reference sequence). The CDR3 is 16 residues long. Written as DNA, the CDR3 is TGTGCCAGCAGCTTAGACGTCCGGCCCCTCGGGGAGACCCAGTACTTC. Its protein is CASSLDVRPLGETQYF.

This sequence joins TRBV7-6 and TRBJ2-7; D is possibly TRBD1 (6 bases). This CDR3 has 16 residues. Germline V lookup: CDR1 SGHVS, CDR2 FNYEAQ. V lost 1 base, J lost 0 bases, and 13 bases lay in between. The CDR3 is CASSLVGQGNSYEQYF. CDR3 coding DNA: TGTGCCAGCAGCTTAGTGGGGCAGGGGAACTCCTACGAGCAGTACTTC.

This sequence joins TRBV10-2 and TRBJ1-1; D unresolved. The CDR3 sequence is 14 residues long. Germline CDR1 is WSHSY and CDR2 is SAAADI. Between the trimmed V and J ends, which lost 0 bases and 6 bases, there was a span of 11 bases. The CDR3 loop reads CASSESMGGAEAFF. The CDR3 DNA sequence: TGCGCCAGCAGTGAGTCGATGGGTGGAGCTGAAGCTTTCTTT.

The chain combines TRBV7-2 with TRBJ2-2; 11 bases are shared with TRBD2. Losses at the gene ends were 5 bases for V and 6 bases for J; bases not matched to a gene: 8. This CDR3 spans 16 amino acids. CDR1 is SGHTA and CDR2 is FQGNSA in the germline V gene. The CDR3 DNA is TGTGCCAGCAGCCCGACGCTAGCGGGAGGAGCCGGGGAGCTGTTTTTT. Protein sequence: CASSPTLAGGAGELFF.

The chain recombines TRBV29-1 with TRBJ1-1; 7 bases fit TRBD1. CDR1 is SQVTM and CDR2 is ANQGSEA in the germline V gene. The CDR3 sequence is 13 residues long. V was pared by 7 bases and J by 1 base, with 6 bases of the junction left unmatched. The CDR3 sequence is CSAEQGTNTEAFF. The CDR3 DNA reads as TGCAGCGCCGAACAGGGGACGAACACTGAAGCTTTCTTT.